The TCR beta chain under discussion was sequenced for a study of T cells after yellow fever vaccination. About the research overall: SMART-Seq v4 Ultra Low Input served to prepare low-cell-number fractions. Findings of the study overall: Repertoires sorted by FACS could include abundant clonotypes that are contaminants from the bulk population.

The CDR3 covers 16 residues. V trimming: 2 bases; J trimming: 1 base; junction bases outside the gene matches: 0. Template switching by 5'RACE produced TCR cDNA, adding a universal primer site and UMIs. From the 5' RACE reads, TCRdb called clonotypes with MiXCR, one entry per CDR3 protein. The sample carries about 320,000 distinct CDR3 sequences, around 7% recorded once. In its sample, this clonotype was seen many times. The antigen remains undetermined. The TCR was taken from a man aged 18 to 35 who received the YFV17D yellow fever vaccine. Sequencing was performed on PBMCs, taken about 41 days after the first yellow fever vaccination. The gene calls are TRBV12-3 or TRBV12-4 and TRBJ2-2; 11 positions agree with TRBD2. In nucleotides, the CDR3 is TGTGCCAGCAGTTTAACTAGCGGGGGGAACACCGGGGAGCTGTTTTTT. Amino acid sequence: CASSLTSGGNTGELFF.